This T cell receptor (beta chain) originates from a study of blood T cell repertoires in COVID-19. Study background: Sites in the United States, Italy and Spain provided acute and convalescent COVID-19 samples. PBMCs, B-cell-depleted T cells, or T cells provided the cDNA or gDNA that made up the material.

As processed by the authors: Amplification of reference gene primers provided the estimated nucleated cell counts. Measured with immunoSEQ multiplex PCR; TCRdb has only the in-frame clones, and not every one. V and J calls and clone size are given by that table; D and trimming were obtained from the DNA. The table has about 50,000 clones, around 83% seen once; the top ten hold approximately 6.5%. Trimming shortened V by 3 bases and J by 4 bases, and 9 bases separated the two germline ends. The CDR3 contains 13 residues. Source material: peripheral blood. The receptor comes from a man aged 60-69 years with acute or convalescent COVID-19. This rearrangement joins TRBV12-3 or TRBV12-4 to TRBJ1-1; TRBD1 is a possible D gene (5 bases). The CDR3 DNA reads as TGTGCCAGCAGTTTGGGTCAGGGCACTGAAGCTTTCTTT. The encoded protein is CASSLGQGTEAFF.